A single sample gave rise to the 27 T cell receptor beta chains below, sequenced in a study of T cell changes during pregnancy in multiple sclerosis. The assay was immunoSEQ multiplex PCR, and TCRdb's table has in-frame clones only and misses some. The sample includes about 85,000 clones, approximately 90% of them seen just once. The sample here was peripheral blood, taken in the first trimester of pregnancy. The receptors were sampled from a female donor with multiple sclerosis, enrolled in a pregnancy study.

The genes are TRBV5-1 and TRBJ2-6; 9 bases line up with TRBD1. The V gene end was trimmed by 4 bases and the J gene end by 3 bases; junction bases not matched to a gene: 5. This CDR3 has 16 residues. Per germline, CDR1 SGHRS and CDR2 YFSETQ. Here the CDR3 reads CASSHRTGDGANVLTF. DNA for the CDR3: TGCGCCAGCAGCCACCGGACAGGGGATGGGGCCAACGTCCTGACTTTC.

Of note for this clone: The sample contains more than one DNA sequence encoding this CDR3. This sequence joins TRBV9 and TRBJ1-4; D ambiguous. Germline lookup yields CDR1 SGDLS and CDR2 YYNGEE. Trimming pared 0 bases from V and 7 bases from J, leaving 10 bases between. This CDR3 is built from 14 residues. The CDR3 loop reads CASSVGGVGEKLFF. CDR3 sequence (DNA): TGTGCCAGCAGCGTAGGGGGAGTTGGTGAAAAACTGTTTTTT.

CDR3 coding DNA: TGCGCCAGCAGTCAGCTGACAGCTGAAAAACTGTTTTTT. Translated, it gives CASSQLTAEKLFF. The chain couples TRBV23-1 to TRBJ1-4; weak D call: TRBD1 (5 bases). TRBV23-1 is classed as an ORF, of uncertain function. The CDR3 is 13 amino acids. V lost 3 bases and J 7 bases, leaving 9 bases between the germline ends.

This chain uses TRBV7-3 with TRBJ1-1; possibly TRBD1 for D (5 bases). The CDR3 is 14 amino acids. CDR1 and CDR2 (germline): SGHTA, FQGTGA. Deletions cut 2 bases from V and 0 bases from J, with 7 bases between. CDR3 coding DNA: TGTGCCAGCAGCTTAGGGGCATTGAACACTGAAGCTTTCTTT. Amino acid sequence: CASSLGALNTEAFF.

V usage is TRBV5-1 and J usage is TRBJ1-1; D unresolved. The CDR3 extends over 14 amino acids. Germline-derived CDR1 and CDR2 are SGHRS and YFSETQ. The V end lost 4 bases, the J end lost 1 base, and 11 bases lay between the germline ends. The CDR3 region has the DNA TGCGCCAGCAGCAGCGACTTGAGGAACACTGAAGCTTTCTTT. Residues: CASSSDLRNTEAFF.

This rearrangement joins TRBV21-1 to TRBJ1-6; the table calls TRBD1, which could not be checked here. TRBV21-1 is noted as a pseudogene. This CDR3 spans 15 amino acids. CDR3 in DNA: TGTGCCAGCAGCATGCAGGACAGGGCGAATTCACCCCTCCACTTT. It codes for CASSMQDRANSPLHF.

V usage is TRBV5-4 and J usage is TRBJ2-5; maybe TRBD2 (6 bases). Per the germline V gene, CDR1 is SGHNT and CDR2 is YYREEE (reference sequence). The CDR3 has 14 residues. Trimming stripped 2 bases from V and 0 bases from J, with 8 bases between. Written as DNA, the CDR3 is TGTGCCAGCAGCTTTCAGCGGGACCAAGAGACCCAGTACTTC. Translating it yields CASSFQRDQETQYF.

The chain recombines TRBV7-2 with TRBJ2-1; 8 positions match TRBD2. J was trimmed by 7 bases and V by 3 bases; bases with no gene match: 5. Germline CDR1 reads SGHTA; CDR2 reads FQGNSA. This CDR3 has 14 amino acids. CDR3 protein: CASSFGLAVNEQFF. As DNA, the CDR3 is TGTGCCAGCAGCTTTGGACTAGCCGTGAATGAGCAGTTCTTC.

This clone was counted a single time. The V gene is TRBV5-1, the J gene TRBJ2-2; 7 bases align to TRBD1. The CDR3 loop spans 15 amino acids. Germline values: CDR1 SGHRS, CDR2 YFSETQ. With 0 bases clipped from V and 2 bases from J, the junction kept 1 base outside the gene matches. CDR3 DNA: TGCGCCAGCAGCTTGGGGGACAGAAACACCGGGGAGCTGTTTTTT. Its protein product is CASSLGDRNTGELFF.

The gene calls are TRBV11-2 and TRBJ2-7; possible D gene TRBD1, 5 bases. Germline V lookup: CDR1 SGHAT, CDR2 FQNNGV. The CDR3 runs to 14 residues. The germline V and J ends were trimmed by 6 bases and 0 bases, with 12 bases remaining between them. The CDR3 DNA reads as TGTGCCAGCAGGCCGACAGTCTTCTCCTACGAGCAGTACTTC. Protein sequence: CASRPTVFSYEQYF.

The CDR3 sequence is CASSLGPGEGTEAFF. The DNA for the CDR3 is TGTGCCAGCAGCTTAGGTCCGGGGGAGGGCACTGAAGCTTTCTTT. This chain connects TRBV7-8 to TRBJ1-1, with D possibly TRBD1 on 5 matching bases. The ends were cut back, 1 base at V and 4 bases at J, with 13 bases in the middle. Germline V gene data show CDR1 as SGHVS and CDR2 as FQNEAQ. This CDR3 region has 15 residues. The complete variable domain, with remaining parts taken from reference TRBV7-8 and TRBJ1-1, reads GAGVSQSPRYKVAKRGQDVALRCDPISGHVSLFWYQQALGQGPEFLTYFQNEAQLDKSGLPSDRFFAERPEGSVSTLKIQRTQQEDSAVYLCASSLGPGEGTEAFFGQGTRLTVV.

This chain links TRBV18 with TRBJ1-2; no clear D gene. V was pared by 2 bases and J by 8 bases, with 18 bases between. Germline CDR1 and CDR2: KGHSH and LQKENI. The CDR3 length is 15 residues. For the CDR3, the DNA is TGTGCCAGCTCACCAGACTCAGACGGCTTTAGAGGCTACACCTTC. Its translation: CASSPDSDGFRGYTF.

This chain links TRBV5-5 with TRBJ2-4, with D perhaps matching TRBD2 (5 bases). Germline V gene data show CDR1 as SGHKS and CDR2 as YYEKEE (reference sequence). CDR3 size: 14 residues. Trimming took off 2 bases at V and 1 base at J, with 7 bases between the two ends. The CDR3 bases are TGTGCCAGCAGCTTCGGCGGGGCCAAAAACATTCAGTACTTC. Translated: CASSFGGAKNIQYF.

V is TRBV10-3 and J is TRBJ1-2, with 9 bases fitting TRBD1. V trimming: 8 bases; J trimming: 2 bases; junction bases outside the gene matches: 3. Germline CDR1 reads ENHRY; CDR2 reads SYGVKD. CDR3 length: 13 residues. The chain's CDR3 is CAIGTGLNYGYTF. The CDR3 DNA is TGTGCCATCGGGACAGGGCTAAACTATGGCTACACCTTC.

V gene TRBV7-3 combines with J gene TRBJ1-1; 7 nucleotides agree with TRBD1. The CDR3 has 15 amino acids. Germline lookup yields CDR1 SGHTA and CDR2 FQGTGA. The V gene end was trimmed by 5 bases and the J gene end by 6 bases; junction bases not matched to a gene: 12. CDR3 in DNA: TGTGCCAGCAGCACCCGGACAGGTGGTGTGGCTGAAGCTTTCTTT. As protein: CASSTRTGGVAEAFF. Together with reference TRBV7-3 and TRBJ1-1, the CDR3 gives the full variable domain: GAGVSQTPSNKVTEKGKYVELRCDPISGHTALYWYRQSLGQGPEFLIYFQGTGAADDSGLPNDRFFAVRPEGSVSTLKIQRTERGDSAVYLCASSTRTGGVAEAFFGQGTRLTVV.

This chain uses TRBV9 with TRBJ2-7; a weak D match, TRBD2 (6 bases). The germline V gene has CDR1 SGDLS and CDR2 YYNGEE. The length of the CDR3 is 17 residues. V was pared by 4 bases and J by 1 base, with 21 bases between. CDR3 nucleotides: TGTGCCAGCAGCCCTCATATCGAGGGCGGAGGGTCCTACGAGCAGTACTTC. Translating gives CASSPHIEGGGSYEQYF.

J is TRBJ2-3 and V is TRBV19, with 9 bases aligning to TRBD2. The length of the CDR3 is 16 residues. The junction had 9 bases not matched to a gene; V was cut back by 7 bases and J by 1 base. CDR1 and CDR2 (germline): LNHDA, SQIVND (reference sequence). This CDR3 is CASMRRAGGGTDTQYF. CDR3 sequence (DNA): TGTGCCAGTATGAGAAGGGCGGGAGGGGGCACAGATACGCAGTATTTT.

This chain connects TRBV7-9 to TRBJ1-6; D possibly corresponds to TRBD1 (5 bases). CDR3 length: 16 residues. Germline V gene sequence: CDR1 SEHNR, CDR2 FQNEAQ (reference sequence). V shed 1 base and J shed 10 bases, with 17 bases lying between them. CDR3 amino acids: CASSLGGEPGKSPLHF. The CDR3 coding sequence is TGTGCCAGCAGCTTAGGGGGGGAGCCGGGAAAGTCACCCCTCCACTTT.

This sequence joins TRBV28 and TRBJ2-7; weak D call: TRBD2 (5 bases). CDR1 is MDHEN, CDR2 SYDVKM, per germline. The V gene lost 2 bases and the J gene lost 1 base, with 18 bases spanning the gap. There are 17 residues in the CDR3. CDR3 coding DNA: TGTGCCAGCAGTTTAGGACTCACGACCCTACTTTCCTACGAGCAGTACTTC. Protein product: CASSLGLTTLLSYEQYF.

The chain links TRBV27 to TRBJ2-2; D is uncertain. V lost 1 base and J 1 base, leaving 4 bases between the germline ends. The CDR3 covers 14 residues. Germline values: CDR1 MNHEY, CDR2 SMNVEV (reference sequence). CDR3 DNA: TGTGCCAGCAGTTTATTCCGGAACACCGGGGAGCTGTTTTTT. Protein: CASSLFRNTGELFF.

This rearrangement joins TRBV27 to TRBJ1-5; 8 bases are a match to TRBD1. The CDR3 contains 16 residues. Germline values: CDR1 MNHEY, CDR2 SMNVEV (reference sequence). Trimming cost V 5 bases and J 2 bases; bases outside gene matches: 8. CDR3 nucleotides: TGTGCCAGCAGTAGAACAGGGGGTGTTCGCAATCAGCCCCAGCATTTT. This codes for CASSRTGGVRNQPQHF.

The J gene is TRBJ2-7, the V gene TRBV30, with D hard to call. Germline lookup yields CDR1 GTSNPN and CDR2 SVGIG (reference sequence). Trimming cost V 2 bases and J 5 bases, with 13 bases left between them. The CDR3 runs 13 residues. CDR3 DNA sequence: TGTGCCTGGAGTTCTCCCCCGCGGAACGAGCAGTACTTC. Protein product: CAWSSPPRNEQYF.

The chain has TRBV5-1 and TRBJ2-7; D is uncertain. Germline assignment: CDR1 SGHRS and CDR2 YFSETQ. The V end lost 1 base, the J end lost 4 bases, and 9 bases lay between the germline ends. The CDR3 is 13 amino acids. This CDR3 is CASSLNQEYEQYF. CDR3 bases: TGCGCCAGCAGCTTGAATCAGGAATACGAGCAGTACTTC.

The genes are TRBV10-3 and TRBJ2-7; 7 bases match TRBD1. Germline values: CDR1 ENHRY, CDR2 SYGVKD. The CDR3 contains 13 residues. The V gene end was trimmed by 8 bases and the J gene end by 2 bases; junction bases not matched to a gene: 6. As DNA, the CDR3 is TGTGCCATCTCCACGACAGGGACCTACGAGCAGTACTTC. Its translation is CAISTTGTYEQYF.

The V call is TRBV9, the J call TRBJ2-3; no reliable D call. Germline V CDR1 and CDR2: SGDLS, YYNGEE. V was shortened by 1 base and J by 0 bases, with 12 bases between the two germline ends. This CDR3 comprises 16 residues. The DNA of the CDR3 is TGTGCCAGCAGCGTACAAAGTACTACTAGCACAGATACGCAGTATTTT. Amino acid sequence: CASSVQSTTSTDTQYF.

CDR3 DNA: TGTGCCAGTAGTATAGCGACCCCGGGGAGCACCCAGTACTTC. Residues: CASSIATPGSTQYF. The V and J genes are TRBV19 and TRBJ2-5; D might be TRBD2 (5 bases). V was cut by 1 base and J by 8 bases, with 14 bases left in between. There are 14 residues in the CDR3. The germline CDR1 and CDR2 sequences are LNHDA and SQIVND (reference sequence).

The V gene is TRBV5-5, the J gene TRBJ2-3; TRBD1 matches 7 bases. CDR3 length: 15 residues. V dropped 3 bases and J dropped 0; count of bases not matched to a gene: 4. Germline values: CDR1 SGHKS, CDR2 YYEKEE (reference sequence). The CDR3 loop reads CASSYRDSSTDTQYF. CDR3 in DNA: TGTGCCAGCAGCTACCGGGACAGTAGCACAGATACGCAGTATTTT.